The 5 T cell receptor beta chains below were found in one sample sequenced in a study of identical twins. TCRdb recomputed calls from the 5' RACE reads with MiXCR, one row per CDR3 protein. The table records a few hundred thousand distinct CDR3 sequences, about 10% of them present only once. The sequencing sample was made of memory T cells sorted from blood. The receptors stem from a man aged 50 or older in good health.

V gene TRBV18 combines with J gene TRBJ2-5; weak D call: TRBD1 (6 bases). Germline V CDR1 and CDR2: KGHSH, LQKENI. The V and J ends lost 2 bases and 5 bases respectively, with 21 bases between them. CDR3 length: 17 amino acids. The chain's CDR3 is CASSPDTGPHQGETQYF. The CDR3 DNA reads as TGTGCCAGCTCACCAGACACAGGACCTCATCAGGGGGAGACCCAGTACTTC.

This clonotype has at least ten counts. This chain joins TRBV6-5 and TRBJ2-1; D is possibly TRBD2 (6 bases). The CDR3 totals 16 residues. V dropped 3 bases and J dropped 6 bases, with 18 bases sitting between them. Germline V lookup: CDR1 MNHEY, CDR2 SVGAGI. CDR3 sequence reads: CASSYYGASAGNEQFF. For the CDR3, the DNA is TGTGCCAGCAGTTATTACGGAGCTAGCGCGGGCAATGAGCAGTTCTTC.

In the case of this clonotype: A much larger clone lies one base from this, so it may be a read error. This rearrangement joins TRBV20-1 to TRBJ1-5; possibly TRBD1 for D (6 bases). CDR3 length: 14 amino acids. Germline CDR1 reads DFQATT; CDR2 reads SNEGSKA (reference sequence). Deletions cut 7 bases from V and 7 bases from J, with 20 bases between. CDR3 bases: TGCAGTGGTTCGTCTACAGGGATGGGGCAGCCCCAGCATTTT. Encoded protein: CSGSSTGMGQPQHF.

This clonotype was seen more than once but under ten times. The CDR3 DNA follows: TGTGCCATCAGTGAGTCCGGGGGCTACGAGCAGTACTTC. Protein sequence: CAISESGGYEQYF. V usage is TRBV10-3 and J usage is TRBJ2-7; D perhaps matches TRBD2 (6 bases). CDR1 is ENHRY and CDR2 is SYGVKD in the germline V gene. V was cut by 0 bases and J by 3 bases, with 6 bases left in between. The CDR3 totals 13 residues.

The gene calls are TRBV6-5 and TRBJ1-1; D remains unclear. Deletions cut 2 bases from V and 3 bases from J, with 10 bases between. Germline V gene lookup returns CDR1 MNHEY and CDR2 SVGAGI. This CDR3 contains 14 residues. CDR3 DNA: TGTGCCAGCAGTTACGAAAGCCAAGACACTGAAGCTTTCTTT. It is translated as CASSYESQDTEAFF.